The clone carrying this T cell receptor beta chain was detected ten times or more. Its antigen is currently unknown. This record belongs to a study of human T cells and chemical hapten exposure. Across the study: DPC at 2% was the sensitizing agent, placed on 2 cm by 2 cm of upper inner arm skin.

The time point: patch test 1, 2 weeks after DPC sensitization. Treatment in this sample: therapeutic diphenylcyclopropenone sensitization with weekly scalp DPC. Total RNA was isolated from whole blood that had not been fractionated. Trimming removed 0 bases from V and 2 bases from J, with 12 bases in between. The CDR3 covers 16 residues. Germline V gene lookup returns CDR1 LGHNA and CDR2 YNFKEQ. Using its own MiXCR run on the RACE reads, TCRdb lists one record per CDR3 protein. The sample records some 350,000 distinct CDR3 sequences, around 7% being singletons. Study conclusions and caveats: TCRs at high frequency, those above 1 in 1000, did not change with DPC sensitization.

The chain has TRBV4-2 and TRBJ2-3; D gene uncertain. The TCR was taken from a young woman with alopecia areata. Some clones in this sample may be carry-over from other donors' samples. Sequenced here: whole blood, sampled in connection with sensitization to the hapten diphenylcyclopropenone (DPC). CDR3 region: CASSQDYLAATDTQYF. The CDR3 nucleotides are TGTGCCAGCAGCCAAGATTATCTTGCCGCCACAGATACGCAGTATTTT.